Shown below are 14 T cell receptor beta chains from a single sample sequenced in a study of regulatory T cells in long-lasting Graves disease. The time point denotes: newly diagnosed GD, antithyroid drugs for less than 3 months. The TCR library was made from RNA extracted from PBMCs. To make TCR beta libraries, researchers used iRepertoire HTBI primers and Arm-PCR of CDR3 regions. TCRdb re-called the multiplex PCR reads through MiXCR, storing one row per CDR3 protein. The sample has 250,000 to 400,000 distinct CDR3 sequences; 18% are singletons. The sample was peripheral blood mononuclear cells (PBMCs), taken at new diagnosis, from a patient treated with antithyroid drugs. All receptors come from a female donor with Graves disease.

This clonotype was found many times. The chain has TRBV27 and TRBJ2-7; the D is unclear. The germline V gene encodes CDR1 MNHEY and CDR2 SMNVEV (reference sequence). Between the trimmed V and J ends, which lost 0 bases and 3 bases, there was a span of 12 bases. This CDR3 is 15 amino acids long. In DNA, the CDR3 is TGTGCCAGCAGTTTATCGTCGGCGGCCCTCTACGAGCAGTACTTC. This translates into CASSLSSAALYEQYF.

The rearrangement links TRBV3-1 to TRBJ2-7; TRBD1 is a possible D gene (6 bases). Germline V CDR1 and CDR2: LGHDT, YNNKEL (reference sequence). V was shortened by 0 bases and J by 3 bases, with 12 bases between the two germline ends. The CDR3 totals 15 residues. This CDR3 reads CASSQDPDSLYEQYF. The CDR3 DNA reads TGTGCCAGCAGCCAAGACCCGGACAGTCTCTACGAGCAGTACTTC.

This clonotype was detected many times. The CDR3 region has the DNA TGTGCCAGCAGCTCCCCGGGACTAGCGGGAGTTTCACGTGGCGATGAGCAGTTCTTC. Translating gives CASSSPGLAGVSRGDEQFF. The J gene is TRBJ2-1, the V gene TRBV7-9; 14 bases fit TRBD2. J lost 8 bases, V lost 4 bases, and 16 bases had no gene match. CDR1 is SEHNR and CDR2 is FQNEAQ in the germline V gene (reference sequence). The CDR3 has 19 amino acids.

This clonotype was seen a few times. A read error may explain this, as a much larger clone is one base away. This rearrangement joins TRBV11-2 to TRBJ1-2; TRBD1 matches at 9 bases. With V trimmed by 5 bases and J by 4 bases, 8 bases remained unmatched. The CDR3 contains 15 residues. CDR1 is SGHAT, CDR2 FQNNGV, per germline. The CDR3 region is CASSLHRGPGYGYTF. The CDR3 DNA sequence: TGTGCCAGCAGCCTACACAGGGGGCCGGGCTATGGCTACACCTTC. Based on the CDR3 plus reference TRBV11-2 and TRBJ1-2, the full variable domain is EAGVAQSPRYKIIEKRQSVAFWCNPISGHATLYWYQQILGQGPKLLIQFQNNGVVDDSQLPKDRFSAERLKGVDSTLKIQPAKLEDSAVYLCASSLHRGPGYGYTFGSGTRLTVV.

The table lists this clonotype with many counts. The chain couples TRBV28 to TRBJ1-6, with TRBD1 identical over 8 bases. Unmatched junction bases numbered 2, after V lost 3 bases and J lost 7 bases. CDR3 length equals 14 residues. From germline, CDR1 is MDHEN and CDR2 SYDVKM. As DNA, the CDR3 is TGTGCCAGCAGTTTCAGGGGGCTGAATTCACCCCTCCACTTT. Protein sequence: CASSFRGLNSPLHF.

This clonotype was detected a few times. The chain joins TRBV5-1 to TRBJ1-1; no firm D call. Germline V gene sequence: CDR1 SGHRS, CDR2 YFSETQ. V lost 4 bases to trimming and J lost 0 bases, with 13 bases between them. CDR3 length equals 15 residues. DNA for the CDR3: TGCGCCAGCAGCCTGCTGGGGTACATGAACACTGAAGCTTTCTTT. Its translation: CASSLLGYMNTEAFF.

The chain couples TRBV9 to TRBJ2-1; D is unresolved. V was clipped by 0 bases and J by 4 bases, with 14 bases between them. Per the germline V gene, CDR1 is SGDLS and CDR2 is YYNGEE. The CDR3 consists of 16 residues. The CDR3 DNA follows: TGTGCCAGCAGCGTAGCGTCGGGTTCGGATTACAATGAGCAGTTCTTC. Encoded protein: CASSVASGSDYNEQFF.

This clonotype was detected many times. The CDR3 nucleotides read TGTGCCAGCACCCCGACAGGGGAGGGGACCCAGTACTTC. It translates to CASTPTGEGTQYF. This chain connects TRBV28 to TRBJ2-5; D possibly corresponds to TRBD1 (8 bases). V dropped 7 bases and J dropped 7 bases, with 16 bases sitting between them. The CDR3 runs 13 residues. Germline loops: CDR1 MDHEN, CDR2 SYDVKM.

To note about this clonotype: This likely stems from a read error, as it lies one base from a far larger clone. The CDR3 loop reads CASRLDSGQVYNEQFF. DNA of the CDR3: TGTGCCAGCAGGTTAGATTCGGGACAGGTGTACAATGAGCAGTTCTTC. The rearrangement joins TRBV12-3 or TRBV12-4 to TRBJ2-1, with TRBD1 matching over 8 bases. The CDR3 runs to 16 residues.

This clonotype was seen repeatedly, ten times or more. V is TRBV10-3 and J is TRBJ2-5, with a weak D call TRBD1 (6 bases). This CDR3 contains 16 residues. CDR1 and CDR2 (germline): ENHRY, SYGVKD. Trimming removed 6 bases at V and 1 base at J, with 18 bases between. The CDR3 is CAIRAMGQEVQETQYF. The CDR3 nucleotides are TGTGCCATCAGGGCCATGGGACAAGAGGTCCAAGAGACCCAGTACTTC.

The sample holds a few counts of this clonotype. This likely stems from a read error, as it lies one base from a far larger clone. This CDR3 is CASSYWTDLYNSPLHF. CDR3 DNA sequence: TGTGCCAGCAGCTATTGGACAGACCTGTATAATTCACCCCTCCACTTT. The rearrangement uses TRBV7-2 and TRBJ1-6; D perhaps matches TRBD1 (6 bases). Trimming cost V 4 bases and J 4 bases, with 14 bases left between them. This CDR3 has 16 residues. From germline, CDR1 is SGHTA and CDR2 FQGNSA.

This chain uses TRBV7-9 with TRBJ1-1; D unclear. This CDR3 has 11 amino acids. The germline V and J ends were trimmed by 5 bases and 4 bases, with 5 bases remaining between them. CDR1 SEHNR and CDR2 FQNEAQ come from the germline V gene (reference sequence). CDR3: CASSEVTEAFF. Here the CDR3 DNA reads TGTGCCAGCAGCGAAGTCACTGAAGCTTTCTTT. The complete variable domain, with remaining parts taken from reference TRBV7-9 and TRBJ1-1, reads DTGVSQNPRHKITKRGQNVTFRCDPISEHNRLYWYRQTLGQGPEFLTYFQNEAQLEKSRLLSDRFSAERPKGSFSTLEIQRTEQGDSAMYLCASSEVTEAFFGQGTRLTVV.

A note on this clonotype: It may be a read error: a sequence one base away is much more abundant. The chain combines TRBV28 with TRBJ1-3; D gene ambiguous. This CDR3 contains 11 residues. The germline gives CDR1 MDHEN, CDR2 SYDVKM. CDR3 protein: CTSSYRYTIYF. CDR3 DNA: TGTACCAGCAGTTACCGTTACACCATATATTTT.

At least ten counts were recorded for this clonotype. The chain combines TRBV14 with TRBJ2-1, with D hard to call. The V end lost 1 base, the J end lost 10 bases, and 11 bases lay between the germline ends. Germline CDR1 and CDR2: SGHDN and FVKESK. This CDR3 is built from 13 residues. The CDR3 coding sequence is TGTGCCAGCAGCCAAGCCCCTGTCAGAGAGCAGTTCTTC. It encodes CASSQAPVREQFF.